Following are 20 T cell receptor beta chains from one sample sequenced in a study of T cell repertoires in cytomegalovirus infection. TCRdb fed the reads into MiXCR, producing one record per CDR3 protein. The sample includes 110,000 or so distinct CDR3 sequences, more than 30% seen only once; the top ten take about 40%. Antigens of these TCRs are unknown. The sequencing used CD8+ T cells from cultured PBMCs, collected from culture after CMV antigen stimulation. These receptors all come from a human donor in good health (CMV status not recorded). Some clones in this sample may be carry-over from other donors' samples.

The CDR3 here is CASSTTGALSQETQYF. The CDR3 DNA is TGCGCCAGCAGCACCACAGGGGCGCTGAGCCAAGAGACCCAGTACTTC. The chain carries TRBV5-1 and TRBJ2-5; 7 bases line up with TRBD1. Germline CDR1 SGHRS, CDR2 YFSETQ. This CDR3 has 16 amino acids. Unmatched junction bases numbered 10, after V lost 4 bases and J lost 1 base.

A remark on this clonotype: This may be a read error: a much more frequent sequence differs by one nucleotide. The chain is built from TRBV7-2 and TRBJ2-7, with 8 bases matching TRBD1. This CDR3 is 15 amino acids long. Looked up from germline, CDR1 is SGHTA and CDR2 is FQGNSA. This CDR3 reads CASSLEGTGLYKQYF. CDR3 nucleotides: TGTGCCAGCAGCTTAGAAGGGACAGGTCTCTACAAGCAGTACTTC.

This clonotype was counted many times. The J gene is TRBJ1-2, the V gene TRBV10-3; 7 bases line up with TRBD1. The CDR3 length is 15 residues. V trimming: 2 bases; J trimming: 4 bases; junction bases outside the gene matches: 7. CDR1 and CDR2 (germline): ENHRY, SYGVKD. This CDR3 is CAISEPDREGYGYTF. The CDR3 nucleotides read TGTGCCATCAGTGAGCCCGACAGGGAAGGCTATGGCTACACCTTC.

This clonotype has a handful of counts. The rearrangement links TRBV28 to TRBJ2-1; 8 nucleotides line up with TRBD1. The CDR3 covers 15 residues. Germline trimming cut 8 bases from V and 8 bases from J; bases unmatched to any gene: 14. In germline, CDR1 is MDHEN, CDR2 SYDVKM. This chain's CDR3 is CASGKDRGEYDEQFF. The CDR3 nucleotides read TGTGCCAGCGGAAAAGACAGGGGAGAATACGATGAGCAGTTCTTC.

The rearrangement links TRBV7-4 to TRBJ2-7; 7 bases align to TRBD1. CDR3 length: 16 residues. V trimming: 5 bases; J trimming: 3 bases; junction bases outside the gene matches: 13. Germline V gene lookup returns CDR1 SGHVT and CDR2 SQSDAQ. CDR3 amino acids: CASSGTRTGSFYEQYF. CDR3 coding DNA: TGTGCCAGCAGCGGCACCAGGACAGGATCGTTCTACGAGCAGTACTTC.

This clonotype was observed a few times. The CDR3 DNA is TGTGCCAGCAGCTTAAATTCGGTACAGGGCTCCTACAATGAGCAGTTCTTC. Protein: CASSLNSVQGSYNEQFF. The chain has TRBV7-2 and TRBJ2-1, with a possible D match to TRBD1 (6 bases). The V gene's germline CDR1 is SGHTA and CDR2 FQGNSA. V was clipped by 2 bases and J by 0 bases, with 14 bases between them. The CDR3 length is 17 residues.

This clonotype was picked up a small number of times. The DNA for the CDR3 is TGCAGTGCTAGAGATCTTTCGGCGGGGGTCTACGAGCAGTACTTC. Protein product: CSARDLSAGVYEQYF. This chain joins TRBV20-1 and TRBJ2-7; TRBD2 matches 7 bases. Per germline, CDR1 DFQATT and CDR2 SNEGSKA (reference sequence). The CDR3 consists of 15 residues. Trimming cost V 0 bases and J 3 bases; bases outside gene matches: 8.

This clonotype has more than one count but fewer than ten. The J gene is TRBJ2-1, the V gene TRBV28; D is perhaps TRBD1 or TRBD2 (5 bases each). Between the trimmed V and J ends, which lost 6 bases and 9 bases, there was a span of 15 bases. This CDR3 comprises 13 residues. Germline values: CDR1 MDHEN, CDR2 SYDVKM. CDR3 sequence reads: CASRTGTSGEQFF. CDR3 coding DNA: TGTGCCAGCAGAACCGGGACGTCGGGTGAGCAGTTCTTC.

This CDR3 reads CASSPLEEGTEAFF. CDR3 DNA: TGTGCCAGCTCACCGTTGGAGGAGGGCACTGAAGCTTTCTTT. The chain has TRBV18 and TRBJ1-1; D ambiguous. V shed 3 bases and J shed 4 bases, with 12 bases lying between them. The germline CDR1 and CDR2 sequences are KGHSH and LQKENI. CDR3 length equals 14 residues.

The chain recombines TRBV4-3 with TRBJ1-2; 8 bases fit TRBD1. The junction had 14 bases not matched to a gene; V was cut back by 4 bases and J by 4 bases. The CDR3 has 17 amino acids. CDR1 is LGHNA, CDR2 YSLEER, per germline. CDR3 in DNA: TGCGCCAGCAGCCGGGCGTCGCACCGCACAGGGGGCTATGGCTACACCTTC. Translation: CASSRASHRTGGYGYTF.

The chain joins TRBV2 to TRBJ1-1, with TRBD1 identical over 7 bases. The germline V gene encodes CDR1 SNHLY and CDR2 FYNNEI. With 2 bases clipped from V and 1 base from J, the junction kept 7 bases outside the gene matches. This CDR3 has 16 residues. CDR3 loop: CASSELTGQRNTEAFF. CDR3 coding DNA: TGTGCCAGCAGTGAATTAACGGGACAGAGGAACACTGAAGCTTTCTTT. Drawing the rest from reference TRBV2 and TRBJ1-1, the complete variable domain is EPEVTQTPSHQVTQMGQEVILRCVPISNHLYFYWYRQILGQKVEFLVSFYNNEISEKSEIFDDQFSVERPDGSNFTLKIRSTKLEDSAMYFCASSELTGQRNTEAFFGQGTRLTVV.

This clonotype has a count of ten or more. The genes are TRBV7-3 and TRBJ1-2; 9 positions match TRBD1. The CDR3 covers 24 residues. Germline values: CDR1 SGHTA, CDR2 FQGTGA. J gave up 3 bases and V 1 base, and 30 bases lay outside the gene matches. The CDR3 coding sequence is TGTGCCAGCAGCTTAAACCCCCTCCAATCCCTACGGACAGGGGCGCGTCAAGAATACTATGGCTACACCTTC. It translates to CASSLNPLQSLRTGARQEYYGYTF.

The sample holds a few counts of this clonotype. The chain uses TRBV7-2 and TRBJ2-3, with TRBD2 matching 7 bases. Germline CDR1 SGHTA, CDR2 FQGNSA. The J segment lost 6 bases and the V segment lost 1 base, leaving 10 bases of the junction unmatched. The length of the CDR3 is 16 residues. The CDR3 bases are TGTGCCAGCAGCTTAGGAGGCGGGGGAGGGGAGGATACGCAGTATTTT. Its protein is CASSLGGGGGEDTQYF. Based on the CDR3 plus reference TRBV7-2 and TRBJ2-3, the full variable domain is GAGVSQSPSNKVTEKGKDVELRCDPISGHTALYWYRQSLGQGLEFLIYFQGNSAPDKSGLPSDRFSAERTGGSVSTLTIQRTQQEDSAVYLCASSLGGGGGEDTQYFGPGTRLTVL.

The rearrangement joins TRBV19 to TRBJ1-1; no definite D call. V lost 6 bases, J lost 5 bases, and 7 bases lay in between. The CDR3 extends over 11 amino acids. CDR1 is LNHDA and CDR2 is SQIVND in the germline V gene (reference sequence). The CDR3 DNA reads as TGTGCCAGTAGCTTAAGGACTGAAGCTTTCTTT. Protein sequence: CASSLRTEAFF.

The CDR3 DNA sequence: TGTGCCAGCAGTCGTCAGCTTTCCACTGAAGCTTTCTTT. It translates to CASSRQLSTEAFF. The gene calls are TRBV6-1 and TRBJ1-1, with D hard to call. The CDR3 contains 13 residues. CDR1 and CDR2 (germline): MNHNS, SASEGT. V lost 5 bases, J lost 4 bases, and 11 bases lay in between.

This clonotype was counted a few times. J is TRBJ1-5 and V is TRBV6-1, with a weak D call TRBD1 (5 bases). This CDR3 region has 17 residues. V lost 1 base and J lost 2, with 15 bases in between. Germline assignment: CDR1 MNHNS and CDR2 SASEGT. CDR3 loop: CASSEGAGGGGNQPQHF. In DNA form, the CDR3 reads TGTGCCAGCAGTGAAGGGGCGGGAGGAGGGGGCAATCAGCCCCAGCATTTT.

The chain employs TRBV11-1 and TRBJ1-1; no definite D call. V lost 1 base and J lost 0, with 9 bases in between. This CDR3 contains 15 residues. CDR1 SGHAT and CDR2 FQDESV come from the germline V gene (reference sequence). The CDR3 region has the DNA TGTGCCAGCAGCTTAGAGGGAGCCCTGAACACTGAAGCTTTCTTT. It translates to CASSLEGALNTEAFF.

This clonotype was counted a single time. A read error may account for a junction end that differs from germline. The chain joins TRBV11-2 to TRBJ2-5; the D gene is possibly TRBD2 (5 bases). The CDR3 has 20 residues. Germline-derived CDR1 and CDR2 are SGHAT and FQNNGV. The DNA for the CDR3 is TGTGCCGGCAGCTTAGGCCGGGATATTATCACATCTGAAGCTCAAGAGACCCAGTACTTC. Translating gives CAGSLGRDIITSEAQETQYF.

This clonotype was recorded many times. The chain employs TRBV7-6 and TRBJ2-2; tentatively, D is TRBD1 (5 bases). CDR1 is SGHVS, CDR2 FNYEAQ, per germline. The CDR3 has 13 residues. V was shortened by 8 bases and J by 2 bases, with 9 bases between the two germline ends. CDR3 nucleotides: TGTGCCAGCCGAGACAGCAACACCGGGGAGCTGTTTTTT. It yields the protein CASRDSNTGELFF.

This chain joins TRBV20-1 and TRBJ2-5; D unclear. This CDR3 has 14 amino acids. Germline V CDR1 and CDR2: DFQATT, SNEGSKA (reference sequence). V was cut by 0 bases and J by 5 bases, with 13 bases left in between. CDR3 region: CSARDGSGAETQYF. As DNA, the CDR3 is TGCAGTGCTAGAGATGGGTCTGGTGCGGAGACCCAGTACTTC.